This TCR beta chain came from a study of cytomegalovirus exposure and HLA in healthy donors. Trimming stripped 4 bases from V and 1 base from J, with 10 bases between. The CDR3 covers 14 residues. Looked up from germline, CDR1 is MGHDK and CDR2 is SYGVNS. The PCR ran on 60 Vbeta and 13 Jbeta primers. Profiled with immunoSEQ multiplex PCR; TCRdb holds only in-frame clones, not every one. Of 150,000 or so clones in the sample, around 79% were seen once. Donors sampled were nominally healthy, though unrecorded immune exposures were likely. The source of this sequence is a man aged 25 to 40 in good health and CMV-seropositive. The gene calls are TRBV25-1 and TRBJ1-1; no firm D call. The sample comprised PBMCs. The chain's CDR3 is CASSGFEPNTEAFF. The CDR3 bases are TGTGCCAGCAGTGGCTTCGAGCCGAACACTGAAGCTTTCTTT.